This TCR beta chain emerged from a study of blood T cell repertoires in COVID-19. Only in-frame clones appear in the TCRdb table, and some are missing; sequencing was by immunoSEQ multiplex PCR. The sample holds some 320,000 clones; approximately 81% are singletons and the top ten take about 1.9%. This clone occurred a few times. Source material: PBMCs or T cells enriched from blood (not recorded which). The TCR sequence derives from a woman in her twenties or thirties who had been exposed to COVID-19.

CDR3 region: CASSLWEDTDTQYF. For the CDR3, the DNA is TGTGCCAGCAGCTTATGGGAGGACACAGATACGCAGTATTTT. The chain employs TRBV5-5 and TRBJ2-3, with a tentative D call TRBD2 (6 bases). V was cut by 2 bases and J by 2 bases, with 9 bases left in between. This CDR3 is built from 14 residues. The germline V gene has CDR1 SGHKS and CDR2 YYEKEE (reference sequence). The whole variable domain, filled in from reference TRBV5-5 and TRBJ2-3, reads DAGVTQSPTHLIKTRGQQVTLRCSPISGHKSVSWYQQVLGQGPQFIFQYYEKEERGRGNFPDRFSARQFPNYSSELNVNALLLGDSALYLCASSLWEDTDTQYFGPGTRLTVL.